The source of this T cell receptor (beta chain) is a study of shared clonotypes between healthy human individuals. At the level of the study: A few men and two women, aged 18 to 49, were donors.

Genomic DNA (from each subset) was split evenly across several immunoSEQ plates. Using immunoSEQ multiplex PCR, the repertoire was profiled, and TCRdb retains in-frame clones only, with some absent. In the table there are roughly 2.2 million clones, about 90% of which are singletons. Germline V gene data show CDR1 as KGHSH and CDR2 as LQKENI. Trimming removed 3 bases from V and 4 bases from J, with 15 bases in between. This CDR3 spans 15 amino acids. Adult Caucasians living in Nashville, Tennessee made up all of the donors. The clonotype originates from a man younger than 35 in good health. Some clones in this sample may be carry-over from other donors' samples. Sequenced input: naive CD4+ T cells from PBMCs. Subset here: CD45RA+ positively selected. The rearrangement uses TRBV18 and TRBJ1-2, with D perhaps matching TRBD1 (6 bases). The CDR3 region has the DNA TGTGCCAGCTCACCCGGAATTGACAGGAGCTATGGCTACACCTTC. Translated: CASSPGIDRSYGYTF.